These 9 T cell receptor beta chains were sequenced from one sample in a study of blood T cell repertoires in COVID-19. Using immunoSEQ multiplex PCR, the repertoire was profiled, and TCRdb retains in-frame clones only, with some absent. The table lists roughly 70,000 clones, 80% to 90% of them singletons. Sequenced: peripheral blood. The source is a woman at least 80 years old with active COVID-19.

The CDR3 region is CASSLLGGQISPLHF. The DNA for the CDR3 is TGCGCCAGCAGCTTGCTGGGGGGACAGATTTCACCCCTCCACTTT. This chain links TRBV5-1 with TRBJ1-6, with TRBD1 matching over 7 bases. This CDR3 contains 15 residues. Per the germline V gene, CDR1 is SGHRS and CDR2 is YFSETQ. J was trimmed by 9 bases and V by 1 base; bases with no gene match: 7.

The chain recombines TRBV5-1 with TRBJ1-1, with TRBD1 matching over 9 bases. The CDR3 runs 17 residues. V lost 0 bases and J lost 6; bases outside the gene matches: 12. Germline V gene lookup returns CDR1 SGHRS and CDR2 YFSETQ. The CDR3 loop reads CASSLVGVGQGRAEAFF. The CDR3 DNA sequence: TGCGCCAGCAGCTTGGTCGGGGTGGGACAGGGTAGGGCTGAAGCTTTCTTT.

The chain has TRBV24-1 and TRBJ2-3, with D perhaps TRBD2 (5 bases). Germline V gene sequence: CDR1 KGHDR, CDR2 SFDVKD. The CDR3 spans 15 residues. With 5 bases removed from V and 1 base from J, the gap between germline ends came to 12 bases. The CDR3 coding sequence is TGTGCCACCAGTGGAACGGGAAGCGGCACAGATACGCAGTATTTT. This gives the protein CATSGTGSGTDTQYF.

The rearrangement links TRBV27 to TRBJ2-3; the match to TRBD1 covers 7 bases. Trimming at V came to 10 bases and at J to 1 base, leaving 11 bases not matched to a gene. The CDR3 extends over 15 amino acids. Germline CDR1 reads MNHEY; CDR2 reads SMNVEV (reference sequence). The CDR3 region has the DNA TGTGCCACCGCCCGGGGACAGACCCGCACAGATACGCAGTATTTT. This sequence encodes CATARGQTRTDTQYF.

The CDR3 reads CASSKGTAVDQPQHF. The CDR3 DNA follows: TGTGCCAGCAGCAAAGGGACAGCGGTTGATCAGCCCCAGCATTTT. This chain uses TRBV7-8 with TRBJ1-5; the match to TRBD1 covers 7 bases. J was trimmed by 5 bases and V by 5 bases; bases with no gene match: 9. The CDR3 extends over 15 amino acids. CDR1 is SGHVS and CDR2 is FQNEAQ in the germline V gene.

This chain uses TRBV2 with TRBJ2-1; tentative D call: TRBD2 (5 bases). The CDR3 covers 15 residues. The V end was cut by 2 bases, the J end by 6 bases, with 14 bases between. Germline V gives CDR1 SNHLY, CDR2 FYNNEI. The CDR3 bases are TGTGCCAGCAGTGAATTGCCTCCTCGGGGCAATGAGCAGTTCTTC. This sequence encodes CASSELPPRGNEQFF. Together with reference TRBV2 and TRBJ2-1, the CDR3 gives the full variable domain: EPEVTQTPSHQVTQMGQEVILRCVPISNHLYFYWYRQILGQKVEFLVSFYNNEISEKSEIFDDQFSVERPDGSNFTLKIRSTKLEDSAMYFCASSELPPRGNEQFFGPGTRLTVL.

The chain recombines TRBV9 with TRBJ1-4; D perhaps matches TRBD1 (6 bases). Germline values: CDR1 SGDLS, CDR2 YYNGEE. This CDR3 has 13 residues. Trimming removed 4 bases from V and 17 bases from J, with 21 bases in between. The CDR3 reads CASSRVPGEGVFF. Here the CDR3 DNA reads TGTGCCAGCAGCAGAGTCCCGGGGGAGGGGGTCTTTTTT.

The chain employs TRBV24-1 and TRBJ2-1, with 11 bases that match TRBD2. In germline, CDR1 is KGHDR, CDR2 SFDVKD. The CDR3 consists of 18 residues. The V and J ends lost 4 bases and 3 bases, in that order; junction bases with no gene match: 10. The CDR3 DNA follows: TGTGCCACCAGTGACAAATTAGCGGGAGGGGGATACTACAATGAGCAGTTCTTC. Amino acids: CATSDKLAGGGYYNEQFF.

The chain joins TRBV11-3 to TRBJ2-5; 10 bases match TRBD2. After removal of 5 bases from V and 5 bases from J, the junction contained 2 bases not matched to a gene. The V gene's germline CDR1 is SGHNT and CDR2 YENEEA. The CDR3 totals 13 residues. The CDR3 loop is CASSASGSETQYF. The CDR3 DNA sequence: TGTGCCAGCAGCGCTAGCGGGAGCGAGACCCAGTACTTC.